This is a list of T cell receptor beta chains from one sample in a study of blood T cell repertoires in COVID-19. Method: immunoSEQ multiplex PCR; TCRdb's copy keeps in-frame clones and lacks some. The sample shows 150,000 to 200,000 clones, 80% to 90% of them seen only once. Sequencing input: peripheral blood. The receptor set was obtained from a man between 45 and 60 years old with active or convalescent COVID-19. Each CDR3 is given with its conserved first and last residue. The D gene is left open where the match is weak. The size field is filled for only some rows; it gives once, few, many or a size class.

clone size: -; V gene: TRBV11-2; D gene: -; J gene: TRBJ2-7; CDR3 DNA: TGTGCCAGCAGCCCCCAGGGGCTCTACTCCTACGAGCAGTACTTC; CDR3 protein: CASSPQGLYSYEQYF
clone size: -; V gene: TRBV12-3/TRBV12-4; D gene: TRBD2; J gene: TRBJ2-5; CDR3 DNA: TGTGCCACCTCTAGCGGGATGGCAGAGACCCAGTACTTC; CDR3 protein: CATSSGMAETQYF
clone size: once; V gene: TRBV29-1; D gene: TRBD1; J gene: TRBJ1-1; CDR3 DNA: TGCAGCGCACAACAGGGGAGCACTGAAGCTTTCTTT; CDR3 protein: CSAQQGSTEAFF
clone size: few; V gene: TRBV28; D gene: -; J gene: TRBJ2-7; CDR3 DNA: TGTGCCAGCAGTCCTTCGGGTGGGGGCGAGGCCGAGCAGTACTTC; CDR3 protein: CASSPSGGGEAEQYF
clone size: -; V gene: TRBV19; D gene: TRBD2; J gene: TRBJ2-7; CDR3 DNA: TGTGCCAGTAGTTCTCGGACTAGCGGAACCTCCTACGAGCAGTACTTC; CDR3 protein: CASSSRTSGTSYEQYF
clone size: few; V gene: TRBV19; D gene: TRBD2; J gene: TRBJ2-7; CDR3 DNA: TGTGCCAGTAGCCCCCAGGGAGGGAGAATCTACGAGCAGTACTTC; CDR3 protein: CASSPQGGRIYEQYF
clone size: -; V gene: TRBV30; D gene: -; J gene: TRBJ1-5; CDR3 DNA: TGTGCCTGGAGCTCAGCGATGAGTCAGCCCCAGCATTTT; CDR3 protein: CAWSSAMSQPQHF
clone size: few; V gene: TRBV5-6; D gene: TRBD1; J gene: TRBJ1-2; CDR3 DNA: TGTGCCAGCAGCTGGGACAGGGGTGGCTACACCTTC; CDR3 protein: CASSWDRGGYTF
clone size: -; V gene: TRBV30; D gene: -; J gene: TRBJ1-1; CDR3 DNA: TGTGCCTGGAGTGGGGGACGGGGAGGGCAAACTGAAGCTTTCTTT; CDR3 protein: CAWSGGRGGQTEAFF
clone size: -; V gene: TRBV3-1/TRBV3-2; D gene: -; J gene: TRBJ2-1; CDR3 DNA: TGTGCCAGCAGCCAAGATCTGACAGACAATGAGCAGTTCTTC; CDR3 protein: CASSQDLTDNEQFF
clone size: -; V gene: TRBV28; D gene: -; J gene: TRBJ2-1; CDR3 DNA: TGTGCCAGCAGTCCCCCCGGACAGTACAACAATGAGCAGTTCTTC; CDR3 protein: CASSPPGQYNNEQFF
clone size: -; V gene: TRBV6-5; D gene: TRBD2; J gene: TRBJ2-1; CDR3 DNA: TGTGCCAGCAGTTACTCGGGACTAATCAATGAGCAGTTCTTC; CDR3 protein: CASSYSGLINEQFF
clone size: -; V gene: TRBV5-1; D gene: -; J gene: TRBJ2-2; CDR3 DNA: TGCGCCAGCAGGGGTCTAGGCACCACCGGGGAGCTGTTTTTT; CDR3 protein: CASRGLGTTGELFF
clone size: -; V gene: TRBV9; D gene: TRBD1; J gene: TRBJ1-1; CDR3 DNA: TGTGCCAGCAGCCCCCAGGGGGTAGGGAGCTCTGAAGCTTTCTTT; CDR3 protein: CASSPQGVGSSEAFF